This passage covers 12 T cell receptor beta chains from one sample sequenced in a study of blood T cell repertoires in COVID-19. The method was immunoSEQ multiplex PCR; TCRdb's version includes in-frame clones alone and lacks a portion of them. The sample lists tens of thousands of clones; roughly nine tenths were seen once. The sequenced sample was peripheral blood. All receptors derive from a man aged 60 to 75 with active COVID-19.

The table lists this clone with a count of one. The rearrangement uses TRBV28 and TRBJ2-2, with D uncertain. V gave up 10 bases and J gave up 1 base, with 10 bases separating them. CDR3 size: 13 residues. The germline V gene encodes CDR1 MDHEN and CDR2 SYDVKM. The CDR3 nucleotides are TGTGCCACCGCGACGGGGAACACCGGGGAGCTGTTTTTT. This translates into CATATGNTGELFF.

The chain links TRBV4-2 to TRBJ2-7; 7 nucleotides line up with TRBD2. Per germline, CDR1 LGHNA and CDR2 YNFKEQ. After removal of 0 bases from V and 0 bases from J, the junction contained 5 bases not matched to a gene. The CDR3 contains 16 residues. CDR3 coding DNA: TGTGCCAGCAGCCAAGATGGGGGGGGGACCTCCTACGAGCAGTACTTC. Protein product: CASSQDGGGTSYEQYF.

This chain uses TRBV28 with TRBJ2-2, with 8 positions matching TRBD1. Trimming cost V 7 bases and J 6 bases; bases outside gene matches: 4. Germline CDR1 and CDR2: MDHEN and SYDVKM. The CDR3 length is 13 residues. CDR3 sequence: CASNLQGAGELFF. The DNA for the CDR3 is TGTGCCAGCAACCTACAGGGGGCCGGGGAGCTGTTTTTT.

This clone was seen only a few times. V gene TRBV19 combines with J gene TRBJ1-5; a weak D match, TRBD1 (5 bases). V was pared by 4 bases and J by 2 bases, with 15 bases between. Per the germline V gene, CDR1 is LNHDA and CDR2 is SQIVND (reference sequence). The CDR3 is 16 amino acids. CDR3 in DNA: TGTGCCAGTAGTACCACCTGGGGCTGGGGCAATCAGCCCCAGCATTTT. Protein sequence: CASSTTWGWGNQPQHF.

The chain employs TRBV4-2 and TRBJ1-2, with D perhaps matching TRBD1 (6 bases). The CDR3 length is 13 residues. Germline CDR1 reads LGHNA; CDR2 reads YNFKEQ. The germline V and J ends were trimmed by 6 bases and 2 bases, with 10 bases remaining between them. The CDR3 is CASRVGTNYGYTF. Written as DNA, the CDR3 is TGTGCCAGCAGGGTCGGGACAAACTATGGCTACACCTTC.

The genes are TRBV30 and TRBJ2-1; 8 nucleotides align to TRBD2. V dropped 2 bases and J dropped 7; count of bases not matched to a gene: 10. CDR3 length equals 15 residues. Germline V gene lookup returns CDR1 GTSNPN and CDR2 SVGIG (reference sequence). CDR3 in amino acids: CAWSRREAPRNEQFF. CDR3 DNA: TGTGCCTGGAGTAGGCGGGAGGCGCCGCGGAATGAGCAGTTCTTC.

The J gene is TRBJ2-5, the V gene TRBV28, with D perhaps TRBD2 (6 bases). The CDR3 has 14 residues. Germline CDR1 reads MDHEN; CDR2 reads SYDVKM. V lost 5 bases, J lost 2 bases, and 12 bases lay in between. In nucleotides, the CDR3 is TGTGCCAGCAGTCGAAGGGGAGGTCAAGAGACCCAGTACTTC. This encodes CASSRRGGQETQYF. The full variable domain, its missing parts supplied by reference TRBV28 and TRBJ2-5, is DVKVTQSSRYLVKRTGEKVFLECVQDMDHENMFWYRQDPGLGLRLIYFSYDVKMKEKGDIPEGYSVSREKKERFSLILESASTNQTSMYLCASSRRGGQETQYFGPGTRLLVL.

The rearrangement uses TRBV6-6 and TRBJ1-6, with a tentative D call TRBD1 (5 bases). The germline CDR1 and CDR2 sequences are MNHNY and SVGAGI (reference sequence). Trimming left V 5 bases short and J 6 bases short, with 17 bases between. The CDR3 contains 16 residues. The CDR3: CASSANPGTLNSPLHF. The CDR3, as DNA: TGTGCCAGCAGTGCGAACCCCGGGACTCTTAATTCACCCCTCCACTTT.

V is TRBV20-1 and J is TRBJ2-2; D unresolved. This CDR3 is 14 amino acids long. Trimming pared 3 bases from V and 6 bases from J, leaving 14 bases between. The germline gives CDR1 DFQATT, CDR2 SNEGSKA (reference sequence). The CDR3 DNA reads TGCAGTGCTAGTGCCACAGCTTCGGCCGGGGAGCTGTTTTTT. Its protein is CSASATASAGELFF.

This clone was found once. The rearrangement links TRBV3-1 (or the pseudogene TRBV3-2) to TRBJ2-1; maybe TRBD2 (6 bases). The CDR3 length is 14 residues. The ends were cut back, 3 bases at V and 7 bases at J, with 13 bases in the middle. The germline CDR1 and CDR2 sequences are LGHDT and YNNKEL (reference sequence). The CDR3 reads CASSHDGRANEQFF. CDR3 coding DNA: TGTGCCAGCAGCCACGACGGGAGAGCGAATGAGCAGTTCTTC.

V usage is TRBV20-1 and J usage is TRBJ1-1; no reliable D call. This CDR3 has 11 amino acids. V lost 3 bases, J lost 1 base, and 3 bases lay in between. The germline V gene encodes CDR1 DFQATT and CDR2 SNEGSKA (reference sequence). CDR3 nucleotide sequence: TGCAGTGCTAGCCGGAACACTGAAGCTTTCTTT. It yields the protein CSASRNTEAFF.

In regard to this clone: Mismatch with germline at one junction end may stem from a read error. The CDR3 DNA is TGTGCTAGCAGCTTAGATGATAGCTCCTACGAGCAGTACTTC. This gives the protein CASSLDDSSYEQYF. The chain links TRBV7-7 to TRBJ2-7; D unresolved. The length of the CDR3 is 14 residues. In germline, CDR1 is SSHAT, CDR2 FNYEAQ (reference sequence).